The 26 T cell receptor beta chains below were found in one sample sequenced in a study of immune cell composition in non-small cell lung cancer. The normal lung sample lay at least 3 cm, and maximally far, from the tumour. Here immunoSEQ multiplex PCR was the method, and the copy in TCRdb shows in-frame clones only, minus some. The sample records some 1,000 clones, about 71% being singletons. Sequences were obtained from non-adjacent lung tissue. The receptor source for this set is a human donor with non-small cell lung cancer.

The J gene is TRBJ2-1, the V gene TRBV11-3; 8 nucleotides match TRBD2. J was trimmed by 7 bases and V by 3 bases; bases with no gene match: 8. The CDR3 extends over 15 amino acids. Germline CDR1 and CDR2: SGHNT and YENEEA. The CDR3, as DNA: TGTGCCAGCAGCTTTGTTCGGGGGGGCCGTAATGAGCAGTTCTTC. It is translated as CASSFVRGGRNEQFF.

V and J are TRBV4-1 and TRBJ1-1; 7 positions match TRBD1. The V gene end was trimmed by 4 bases and the J gene end by 4 bases; junction bases not matched to a gene: 9. The germline gives CDR1 MGHRA, CDR2 YSYEKL. This CDR3 has 15 amino acids. In DNA form, the CDR3 reads TGCGCCAGCAGCCCTCAGGGGGGCGCAGGCACTGAAGCTTTCTTT. It yields the protein CASSPQGGAGTEAFF.

The V gene is TRBV9, the J gene TRBJ2-2; D might be TRBD1 (6 bases). This CDR3 has 14 amino acids. From germline, CDR1 is SGDLS and CDR2 YYNGEE. The germline V and J ends were trimmed by 4 bases and 6 bases, with 13 bases remaining between them. CDR3 residues: CASSTNYRAGELFF. The CDR3 nucleotides read TGTGCCAGCAGCACAAACTACAGGGCCGGGGAGCTGTTTTTT.

In DNA, the CDR3 is TGTGCCTGGAGTGTACTTGGCGGGGTCCACGCCTACAATGAGCAGTTCTTC. Protein: CAWSVLGGVHAYNEQFF. This chain joins TRBV30 and TRBJ2-1; possibly TRBD2 for D (6 bases). The CDR3 consists of 17 residues. Germline V CDR1 and CDR2: GTSNPN, SVGIG (reference sequence). V shed 0 bases and J shed 2 bases, with 17 bases lying between them.

The J gene is TRBJ2-3, the V gene TRBV27; no clear D. The CDR3 runs to 11 residues. The germline CDR1 and CDR2 sequences are MNHEY and SMNVEV (reference sequence). Trimming pared 7 bases from V and 6 bases from J, leaving 8 bases between. For the CDR3, the DNA is TGTGCCAGCACCGAGAGGGATACGCAGTATTTT. Amino acid sequence: CASTERDTQYF.

The chain recombines TRBV28 with TRBJ1-3; no firm D call. The CDR3 loop spans 15 amino acids. Germline loops: CDR1 MDHEN, CDR2 SYDVKM. Trimming removed 2 bases from V and 3 bases from J, with 11 bases in between. The CDR3 sequence: CASSLHTENGNTIYF. For the CDR3, the DNA is TGTGCCAGCAGTTTACATACGGAGAATGGAAACACCATATATTTT.

The V gene is TRBV6-5, the J gene TRBJ1-1, with 8 bases identical to TRBD1. V lost 6 bases and J lost 7; bases outside the gene matches: 10. Germline V CDR1 and CDR2: MNHEY, SVGAGI. This CDR3 is 14 amino acids long. The CDR3 DNA is TGTGCCAGCAGCCAACCGACAGGGGTAGGTGAAGCTTTCTTT. Amino acids: CASSQPTGVGEAFF.

V and J are TRBV7-2 and TRBJ1-6; TRBD1 aligns across 9 bases. From germline, CDR1 is SGHTA and CDR2 FQGNSA. The CDR3 is 14 amino acids. J lost 3 bases, V lost 6 bases, and 0 bases had no gene match. The CDR3 loop reads CASRTGGYNSPLHF. The CDR3 nucleotides are TGTGCCAGCAGGACAGGGGGCTATAATTCACCCCTCCACTTT.

The V gene is TRBV4-3, the J gene TRBJ2-5, with TRBD2 identical over 9 bases. V gave up 4 bases and J gave up 2 bases; unmatched junction bases: 11. CDR3 size: 17 residues. Germline values: CDR1 LGHNA, CDR2 YSLEER. This CDR3 is CASSPSDKRGDQETQYF. The CDR3 DNA reads as TGCGCCAGCAGCCCCAGCGATAAGCGGGGGGATCAAGAGACCCAGTACTTC.

This clone occurred a few times. The chain carries TRBV5-1 and TRBJ2-7; 8 bases are shared with TRBD1. This CDR3 spans 15 amino acids. The V and J ends lost 3 bases and 0 bases, in that order; junction bases with no gene match: 5. Germline loops: CDR1 SGHRS, CDR2 YFSETQ. CDR3 DNA sequence: TGCGCCAGCAGCTATACAGGGGGAAACTCCTACGAGCAGTACTTC. It encodes CASSYTGGNSYEQYF.

This chain joins TRBV11-2 and TRBJ2-5; 8 bases are shared with TRBD2. This CDR3 is built from 15 residues. The ends lost 5 bases at V and 5 bases at J; junction bases unmatched: 10. CDR1 is SGHAT and CDR2 is FQNNGV in the germline V gene. CDR3 sequence (DNA): TGTGCCAGCAGCATTAGCGGGGTTGGCGTGGAGACCCAGTACTTC. This encodes CASSISGVGVETQYF.

In its sample, this clone is large. The V call is TRBV6-5, the J call TRBJ2-1; 8 nucleotides align to TRBD2. Germline V gene data show CDR1 as MNHEY and CDR2 as SVGAGI. Germline trimming cut 7 bases from V and 4 bases from J; bases unmatched to any gene: 6. The CDR3 has 14 amino acids. The CDR3 DNA reads TGTGCCAGCAAAAGCGGGGGATCATACAATGAGCAGTTCTTC. Translating it yields CASKSGGSYNEQFF.

The chain uses TRBV7-2 and TRBJ2-2, with 15 bases matching TRBD2. The CDR3 loop spans 18 amino acids. CDR1 and CDR2 (germline): SGHTA, FQGNSA. V lost 5 bases and J lost 4; bases outside the gene matches: 8. The CDR3 region is CASSAGRTSGGGTGELFF. The CDR3 DNA reads as TGTGCCAGCAGCGCAGGGCGGACTAGCGGGGGGGGCACCGGGGAGCTGTTTTTT.

The rearrangement joins TRBV5-8 to TRBJ1-5; D is uncertain. This CDR3 is 15 amino acids long. CDR1 and CDR2 (germline): SGHTS, YDEGEE. Deletions cut 3 bases from V and 0 bases from J, with 10 bases between. This chain's CDR3 is CASSSRSNSNQPQHF. The CDR3 nucleotides are TGTGCCAGCAGCTCTCGGTCCAATAGCAATCAGCCCCAGCATTTT. Based on the CDR3 plus reference TRBV5-8 and TRBJ1-5, the full variable domain is EAGVTQSPTHLIKTRGQQATLRCSPISGHTSVYWYQQALGLGLQFLLWYDEGEERNRGNFPPRFSGRQFPNYSSELNVNALELEDSALYLCASSSRSNSNQPQHFGDGTRLSIL.

CDR3 amino acids: CASSQGPWGGGAWDEQFF. The CDR3 coding sequence is TGCGCCAGCAGCCAGGGGCCCTGGGGCGGGGGGGCCTGGGATGAGCAGTTCTTC. The chain is built from TRBV4-3 and TRBJ2-1; TRBD2 agrees at 9 bases. Germline V gives CDR1 LGHNA, CDR2 YSLEER. The J segment lost 8 bases and the V segment lost 3 bases, leaving 17 bases of the junction unmatched. This CDR3 contains 18 residues.

As regards this clone: A read error may produce the germline difference seen at one junction end. The V call is TRBV7-9, the J call TRBJ1-1; D unresolved. The CDR3 extends over 10 amino acids. In germline, CDR1 is SEHNR, CDR2 FQNEAQ (reference sequence). CDR3 DNA: TGTGCCAGCAGCTTAGATTTGTTAGCATTT. Encoded protein: CASSLDLLAF.

This chain links TRBV9 with TRBJ1-2; D is possibly TRBD1 (6 bases). Germline V gene lookup returns CDR1 SGDLS and CDR2 YYNGEE. There are 14 residues in the CDR3. Trimming cost V 0 bases and J 3 bases, with 9 bases left between them. The CDR3 DNA reads as TGTGCCAGCAGCGTAGCTGGGACACACTATGGCTACACCTTC. This sequence encodes CASSVAGTHYGYTF.

The J gene is TRBJ2-5, the V gene TRBV5-1; perhaps TRBD2 as D (7 bases). This CDR3 comprises 14 residues. Germline V gene data show CDR1 as SGHRS and CDR2 as YFSETQ. V lost 6 bases and J lost 1, with 13 bases in between. CDR3 DNA: TGCGCCAGCACCTGGGGGGGCCTCCAAGAGACCCAGTACTTC. This translates into CASTWGGLQETQYF.

The genes are TRBV7-9 and TRBJ2-3, with a possible D match to TRBD1 (5 bases). Deletions cut 1 base from V and 6 bases from J, with 11 bases between. CDR1 and CDR2 from the germline V gene are SEHNR and FQNEAQ (reference sequence). This CDR3 has 14 amino acids. The CDR3 nucleotides are TGTGCCAGCAGCTTAGGACAGCTGGGGGATACGCAGTATTTT. The encoded protein is CASSLGQLGDTQYF.

In its sample, this clone is large. The chain has TRBV6-6 and TRBJ1-2, with D maybe TRBD1 (5 bases). CDR1 and CDR2 (germline): MNHNY, SVGAGI (reference sequence). V was shortened by 7 bases and J by 6 bases, with 15 bases between the two germline ends. The CDR3 totals 13 residues. The CDR3 sequence is CASTNQGWDGYTF. For the CDR3, the DNA is TGTGCCAGCACTAATCAGGGTTGGGATGGCTACACCTTC.

The chain has TRBV6-1 and TRBJ1-6, with D tentatively TRBD1 (6 bases). Trimming cost V 5 bases and J 9 bases, with 11 bases left between them. CDR1 is MNHNS and CDR2 is SASEGT in the germline V gene. There are 13 residues in the CDR3. CDR3 sequence (DNA): TGTGCCAGCAGTCAACAGGGATCTTCACCCCTCCACTTT. As protein: CASSQQGSSPLHF.

DNA for the CDR3: TGTGCCAGCAGCACGTACCGGGACAAGGGGGCCTACGAGCAGTACTTC. Amino acid sequence: CASSTYRDKGAYEQYF. The chain couples TRBV5-5 to TRBJ2-7, with a tentative D call TRBD1 (6 bases). Trimming pared 4 bases from V and 2 bases from J, leaving 19 bases between. Germline loops: CDR1 SGHKS, CDR2 YYEKEE (reference sequence). The length of the CDR3 is 16 residues.

In this sample, this clone turned up a few times. The chain has TRBV28 and TRBJ1-1, with 7 bases aligning to TRBD1. Germline CDR1 reads MDHEN; CDR2 reads SYDVKM. J gave up 5 bases and V 6 bases, and 15 bases lay outside the gene matches. The CDR3 is 16 residues long. The CDR3 reads CASSQRQGRLGTEAFF. CDR3 coding DNA: TGTGCCAGCAGCCAAAGACAGGGACGGTTGGGGACTGAAGCTTTCTTT.

This clone was found once. The CDR3 DNA is TGTGCCAGCAGCCATGTGGGGGCTAGCCGTTACAATGAGCAGTTCTTC. Translated, it gives CASSHVGASRYNEQFF. The chain has TRBV14 and TRBJ2-1; D is perhaps TRBD1 (6 bases). This CDR3 is built from 16 residues. Germline loops: CDR1 SGHDN, CDR2 FVKESK. V was clipped by 3 bases and J by 4 bases, with 16 bases between them.

The chain recombines TRBV18 with TRBJ1-1; D may be TRBD1 (5 bases). V lost 2 bases and J lost 5, with 12 bases in between. The CDR3 runs 14 residues. Per the germline V gene, CDR1 is KGHSH and CDR2 is LQKENI. The CDR3 region is CASSPRGGGTEAFF. CDR3 coding DNA: TGTGCCAGCTCACCAAGGGGTGGAGGGACTGAAGCTTTCTTT. The whole variable domain, remainder taken from reference TRBV18 and TRBJ1-1, is NAGVMQNPRHLVRRRGQEARLRCSPMKGHSHVYWYRQLPEEGLKFMVYLQKENIIDESGMPKERFSAEFPKEGPSILRIQQVVRGDSAAYFCASSPRGGGTEAFFGQGTRLTVV.

The chain couples TRBV5-6 to TRBJ2-5; possibly TRBD1 for D (5 bases). Germline loops: CDR1 SGHDT, CDR2 YYEEEE. CDR3 size: 14 residues. Trimming took off 0 bases at V and 4 bases at J, with 10 bases between the two ends. The CDR3 nucleotides read TGTGCCAGCAGCTTGGAGGGGCGATCAGAGACCCAGTACTTC. Protein sequence: CASSLEGRSETQYF.